Presented here are 15 T cell receptor beta chains from one specimen sequenced in a study of blood T cell repertoires in COVID-19. Generated by immunoSEQ multiplex PCR, the TCRdb table keeps only in-frame clones and is missing some. Of around 280,000 clones listed, around 90% are singletons. The specimen sequenced was PBMCs or T cells enriched from blood (not recorded which). These receptor sequences come from a woman in her thirties or forties who had recovered from COVID-19.

The V gene is TRBV18, the J gene TRBJ1-2; D is possibly TRBD1 (6 bases). Germline loops: CDR1 KGHSH, CDR2 LQKENI. The V end lost 3 bases, the J end lost 7 bases, and 21 bases lay between the germline ends. This CDR3 is built from 16 residues. The CDR3 is CASSPRDTRVFSGYTF. Written as DNA, the CDR3 is TGTGCCAGCTCACCCCGGGACACTAGAGTATTCTCTGGCTACACCTTC.

The sample holds one count of this clone. The chain is built from TRBV27 and TRBJ2-3, with 11 positions matching TRBD2. The CDR3 is 18 amino acids. Per the germline V gene, CDR1 is MNHEY and CDR2 is SMNVEV (reference sequence). J lost 2 bases, V lost 7 bases, and 14 bases had no gene match. CDR3: CASTNHLGTSGYTDTQYF. The CDR3, as DNA: TGTGCCAGCACCAACCACCTCGGGACTAGCGGATACACAGATACGCAGTATTTT.

The V call is TRBV5-4, the J call TRBJ1-3; D is unclear. The germline gives CDR1 SGHNT, CDR2 YYREEE (reference sequence). The CDR3 contains 16 residues. The V end lost 3 bases, the J end lost 3 bases, and 16 bases lay between the germline ends. CDR3 bases: TGTGCCAGCAGCTCCGCCTCGGCTGGGAGTGGAAACACCATATATTTT. This translates into CASSSASAGSGNTIYF.

The chain carries TRBV4-1 and TRBJ1-6; D remains ambiguous. The CDR3 is made up of 15 amino acids. V was shortened by 0 bases and J by 6 bases, with 9 bases between the two germline ends. The germline V gene encodes CDR1 MGHRA and CDR2 YSYEKL. The CDR3 sequence: CASSQDRSRNSPLHF. In DNA form, the CDR3 reads TGCGCCAGCAGCCAAGATCGGTCGCGTAATTCACCCCTCCACTTT.

This sequence joins TRBV2 and TRBJ2-3; TRBD2 matches at 10 bases. This CDR3 region has 16 residues. Germline V gene data show CDR1 as SNHLY and CDR2 as FYNNEI. V shed 6 bases, J shed 1 base, and the junction held 7 bases outside the gene matches. CDR3 sequence reads: CASSLIAGGRTDTQYF. Here the CDR3 DNA reads TGTGCCAGCAGCCTGATAGCGGGGGGCCGCACAGATACGCAGTATTTT.

This rearrangement joins TRBV24-1 to TRBJ2-2, with unresolved D. V lost 4 bases and J 2 bases, leaving 4 bases between the germline ends. The CDR3 has 13 residues. Germline-derived CDR1 and CDR2 are KGHDR and SFDVKD. CDR3 sequence: CATSETNTGELFF. The CDR3 nucleotides are TGTGCCACCAGTGAAACAAACACCGGGGAGCTGTTTTTT.

There are a few counts of this clone. This chain links TRBV18 with TRBJ1-1; D is undetermined. CDR1 is KGHSH, CDR2 LQKENI, per germline. CDR3 size: 16 residues. The V and J ends lost 3 bases and 6 bases respectively, with 20 bases between them. Here the CDR3 DNA reads TGTGCCAGCTCACCTAGACCCTTCTCTGGAGACGCTGAAGCTTTCTTT. It yields the protein CASSPRPFSGDAEAFF.

This clone is classed as medium-sized. The chain is built from TRBV9 and TRBJ2-7; 11 bases align to TRBD2. The V and J ends lost 0 bases and 4 bases, in that order; junction bases with no gene match: 0. Germline CDR1 reads SGDLS; CDR2 reads YYNGEE. The CDR3 is 14 amino acids. The CDR3 spells CASSVGLAGYEQYF. The CDR3 nucleotides read TGTGCCAGCAGCGTAGGACTAGCGGGGTACGAGCAGTACTTC.

The chain joins TRBV5-1 to TRBJ2-1, with D maybe TRBD2 (5 bases). The germline V and J ends were trimmed by 1 base and 7 bases, with 15 bases remaining between them. The CDR3 contains 15 residues. Germline loops: CDR1 SGHRS, CDR2 YFSETQ. The CDR3 here is CASSLQDGVENEQFF. The CDR3, as DNA: TGCGCCAGCAGCTTGCAGGACGGGGTAGAGAATGAGCAGTTCTTC.

The genes are TRBV18 and TRBJ1-1, with D hard to call. CDR1 is KGHSH and CDR2 is LQKENI in the germline V gene. V was trimmed by 3 bases and J by 3 bases, leaving 8 bases between them. The CDR3 contains 13 residues. CDR3 loop: CASSPRRDTEAFF. In DNA form, the CDR3 reads TGTGCCAGCTCACCTAGGAGGGACACTGAAGCTTTCTTT.

The V call is TRBV2, the J call TRBJ2-2; D not resolved. With 3 bases removed from V and 8 bases from J, the gap between germline ends came to 7 bases. This CDR3 has 12 amino acids. Germline V gene data show CDR1 as SNHLY and CDR2 as FYNNEI. The CDR3 bases are TGTGCCAGCAGTGACGTGCAGGGGGAGCTGTTTTTT. This sequence encodes CASSDVQGELFF.

The chain employs TRBV7-2 and TRBJ2-3; TRBD2 might be the D (6 bases). Trimming removed 5 bases from V and 6 bases from J, with 24 bases in between. CDR3 size: 17 residues. Germline V CDR1 and CDR2: SGHTA, FQGNSA. CDR3 amino acids: CASSPGAGSTGGDTQYF. The CDR3 bases are TGTGCCAGCAGCCCGGGCGCCGGGTCTACCGGAGGGGATACGCAGTATTTT.

This clone was observed a few times. The J gene is TRBJ2-1, the V gene TRBV7-2, with 8 bases matching TRBD2. Trimming at V came to 2 bases and at J to 14 bases, leaving 17 bases not matched to a gene. The CDR3 sequence is 16 residues long. Germline V gives CDR1 SGHTA, CDR2 FQGNSA. CDR3 amino acids: CASSLFLTVAGIHEFF. CDR3 nucleotides: TGTGCCAGCAGCTTATTCCTCACAGTAGCGGGGATCCATGAGTTCTTC.

The V gene is TRBV7-9, the J gene TRBJ2-7; 9 nucleotides line up with TRBD1. Per germline, CDR1 SEHNR and CDR2 FQNEAQ (reference sequence). This CDR3 contains 14 residues. V lost 5 bases, J lost 5 bases, and 7 bases stayed unmatched. The chain's CDR3 is CASSRQGVIDEQYF. The CDR3 DNA is TGTGCCAGCAGCAGACAGGGGGTTATCGACGAGCAGTACTTC.

This clone came up a few times. The chain recombines TRBV9 with TRBJ2-1; weak D call: TRBD1 (6 bases). V was trimmed by 0 bases and J by 5 bases, leaving 12 bases between them. Germline CDR1 reads SGDLS; CDR2 reads YYNGEE. This CDR3 contains 15 residues. The CDR3 nucleotides read TGTGCCAGCAGCGTAGACACAGGGCGACACAATGAGCAGTTCTTC. It translates to CASSVDTGRHNEQFF.